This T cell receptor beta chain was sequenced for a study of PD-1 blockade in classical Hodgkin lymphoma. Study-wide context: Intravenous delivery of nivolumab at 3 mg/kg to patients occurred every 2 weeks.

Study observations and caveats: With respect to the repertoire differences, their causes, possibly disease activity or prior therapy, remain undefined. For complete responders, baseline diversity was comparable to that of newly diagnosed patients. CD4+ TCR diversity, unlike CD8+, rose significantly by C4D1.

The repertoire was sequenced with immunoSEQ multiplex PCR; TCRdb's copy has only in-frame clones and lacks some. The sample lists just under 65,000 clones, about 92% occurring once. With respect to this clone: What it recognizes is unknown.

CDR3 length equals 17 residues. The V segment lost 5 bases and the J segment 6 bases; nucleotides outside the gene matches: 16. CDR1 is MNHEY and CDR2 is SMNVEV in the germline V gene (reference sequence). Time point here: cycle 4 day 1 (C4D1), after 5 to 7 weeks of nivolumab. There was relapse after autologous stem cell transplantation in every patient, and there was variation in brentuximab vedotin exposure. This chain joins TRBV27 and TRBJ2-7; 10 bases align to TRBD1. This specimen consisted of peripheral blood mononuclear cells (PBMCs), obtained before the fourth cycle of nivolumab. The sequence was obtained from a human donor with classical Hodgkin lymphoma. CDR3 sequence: CASSLLTGTGEMSEQYF. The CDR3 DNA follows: TGTGCCAGCAGTCTACTAACGGGGACAGGGGAAATGAGCGAGCAGTACTTC.